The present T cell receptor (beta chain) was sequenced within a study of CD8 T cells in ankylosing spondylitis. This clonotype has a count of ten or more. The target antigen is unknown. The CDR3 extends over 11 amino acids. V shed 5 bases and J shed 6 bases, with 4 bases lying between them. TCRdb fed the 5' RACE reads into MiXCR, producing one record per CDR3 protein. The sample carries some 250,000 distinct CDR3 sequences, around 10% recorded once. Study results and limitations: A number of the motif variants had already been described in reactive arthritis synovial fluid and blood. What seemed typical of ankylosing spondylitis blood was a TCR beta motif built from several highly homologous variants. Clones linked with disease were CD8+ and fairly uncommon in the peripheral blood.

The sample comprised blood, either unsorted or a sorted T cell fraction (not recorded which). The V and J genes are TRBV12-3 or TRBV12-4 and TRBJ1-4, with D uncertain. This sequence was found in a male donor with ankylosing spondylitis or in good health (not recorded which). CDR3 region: CASSVYEKLFF. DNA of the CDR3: TGTGCCAGCAGTGTTTATGAAAAACTGTTTTTT.